The 5 T cell receptor beta chains reported below all come from one sample, sequenced in a study of blood T cell repertoires in COVID-19. The table came from immunoSEQ multiplex PCR; TCRdb's copy has only in-frame clones and leaves some out. The table records 240,000 or so clones, about 84% of them present only once. Material: peripheral blood. These receptors all stem from a man older than 75 with acute or convalescent COVID-19.

The rearrangement uses TRBV7-2 and TRBJ2-5; 7 nucleotides align to TRBD2. V dropped 5 bases and J dropped 4; count of bases not matched to a gene: 10. This CDR3 has 15 amino acids. The germline CDR1 and CDR2 sequences are SGHTA and FQGNSA. In DNA, the CDR3 is TGTGCCAGCAGCGAAGGAGGGACTAAAGGAGAGACCCAGTACTTC. It yields the protein CASSEGGTKGETQYF.

This clone was detected only a few times. The chain couples TRBV4-1 to TRBJ1-2; no definite D call. CDR1 and CDR2 (germline): MGHRA, YSYEKL. There are 15 residues in the CDR3. The V and J ends lost 0 bases and 3 bases respectively, with 11 bases between them. CDR3 sequence reads: CASSQEIAAYYGYTF. For the CDR3, the DNA is TGCGCCAGCAGCCAAGAGATAGCGGCCTACTATGGCTACACCTTC.

There are a few counts of this clone. V and J are TRBV7-2 and TRBJ1-5; 7 positions agree with TRBD1. Germline-derived CDR1 and CDR2 are SGHTA and FQGNSA. V trimming: 6 bases; J trimming: 9 bases; junction bases outside the gene matches: 11. The CDR3 contains 14 residues. The CDR3, as DNA: TGTGCCAGCAGTCCACAGGGGCCAGGAAGGCCCCAGCATTTT. Encoded protein: CASSPQGPGRPQHF.

This chain links TRBV5-4 with TRBJ1-1, with TRBD1 matching 7 bases. Germline values: CDR1 SGHNT, CDR2 YYREEE (reference sequence). The CDR3 covers 14 residues. V shed 4 bases, J shed 6 bases, and the junction held 9 bases outside the gene matches. The CDR3 bases are TGTGCCAGCAGCCCTTGGACAGGCAGTCCTGAAGCTTTCTTT. Residues: CASSPWTGSPEAFF.

The chain is built from TRBV21-1 and TRBJ2-7; TRBD2, the D gene given by the table, was not confirmed from the DNA. TRBV21-1 is marked as a pseudogene. The CDR3 extends over 13 amino acids. CDR3 nucleotides: TGTGCCAGCAGCACGCGGACTAGGGGGGAGCAGTACTTC. It codes for CASSTRTRGEQYF.